This TCR beta chain came from a study of cytomegalovirus exposure and HLA in healthy donors. 60 Vbeta and 13 Jbeta primers were used in PCR. The data were produced by immunoSEQ multiplex PCR, yet TCRdb's version contains in-frame clones alone and is incomplete. The sample comprises 100,000 to 150,000 clones, about 81% of which are singletons, and over 4.5% rests with the top ten. The V gene lost 3 bases and the J gene lost 0 bases, with 12 bases spanning the gap. Germline V gene data show CDR1 as MDHEN and CDR2 as SYDVKM. The CDR3 is 16 amino acids. The sample consisted of PBMCs. V is TRBV28 and J is TRBJ1-3; D gene uncertain. This receptor was taken from a woman in her forties in good health and CMV-seropositive. CDR3 sequence: CASSFLPRDSGNTIYF. The CDR3 DNA follows: TGTGCCAGCAGTTTCCTCCCACGGGACTCTGGAAACACCATATATTTT.